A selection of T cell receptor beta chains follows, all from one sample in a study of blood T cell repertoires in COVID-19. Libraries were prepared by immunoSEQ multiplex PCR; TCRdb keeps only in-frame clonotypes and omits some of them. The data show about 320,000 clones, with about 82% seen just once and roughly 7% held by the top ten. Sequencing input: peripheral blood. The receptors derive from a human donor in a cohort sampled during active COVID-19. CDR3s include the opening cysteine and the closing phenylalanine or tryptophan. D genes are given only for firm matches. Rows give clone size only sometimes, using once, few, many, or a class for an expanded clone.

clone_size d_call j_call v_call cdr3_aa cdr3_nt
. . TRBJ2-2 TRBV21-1 CASSKEGVTGELFF TGTGCCAGCAGCAAAGAGGGGGTCACCGGGGAGCTGTTTTTT
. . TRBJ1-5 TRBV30 CAWSVGGGNQPQHF TGTGCCTGGAGTGTAGGGGGTGGCAATCAGCCCCAGCATTTT
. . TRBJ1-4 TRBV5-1 CASRGTGYEKLFF TGCGCCAGCAGAGGGACTGGATATGAAAAACTGTTTTTT
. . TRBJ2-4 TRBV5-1 CASSRTAVRGLRMGIQYF TGCGCCAGCAGCCGGACCGCTGTGCGGGGCCTAAGAATGGGCATTCAGTACTTC
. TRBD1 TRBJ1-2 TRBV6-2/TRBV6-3 CASSNRQGRTNGYTF TGTGCCAGCAGCAATCGACAGGGAAGGACTAATGGCTACACCTTC
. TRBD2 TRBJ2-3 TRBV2 CASRLAEGTDTQYF TGTGCCAGCAGGCTAGCGGAGGGCACAGATACGCAGTATTTT
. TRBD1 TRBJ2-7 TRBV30 CAWSEGTAYEQYF TGTGCCTGGAGTGAAGGGACAGCCTACGAGCAGTACTTC
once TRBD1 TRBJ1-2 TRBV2 CASRVKATGQRGYTF TGTGCCAGCAGGGTAAAAGCGACAGGGCAGCGTGGCTACACCTTC
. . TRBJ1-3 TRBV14 CASSRPQAPGNTIYF TGTGCCAGCAGCCGACCACAGGCCCCTGGAAACACCATATATTTT
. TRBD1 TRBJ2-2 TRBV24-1 CATSASGQGASGELFF TGTGCCACCAGTGCTTCAGGACAGGGGGCGTCCGGGGAGCTGTTTTTT
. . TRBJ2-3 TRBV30 CAWRAGLSTDTQYF TGTGCCTGGAGGGCAGGGCTTTCCACAGATACGCAGTATTTT
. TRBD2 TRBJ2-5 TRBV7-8 CASSLTLAGGQQTQYF TGTGCCAGCAGCTTGACACTAGCGGGGGGGCAGCAGACCCAGTACTTC
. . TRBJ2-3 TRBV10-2 CASSESRWGAYTQYF TGCGCCAGCAGTGAGTCGAGGTGGGGCGCTTATACGCAGTATTTT
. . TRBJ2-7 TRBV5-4 CASSLEQNEQYF TGTGCCAGCAGCTTGGAACAGAACGAGCAGTACTTC
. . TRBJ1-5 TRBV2 CASSSAGSYQPQHF TGTGCCAGCAGCTCTGCGGGGTCTTATCAGCCCCAGCATTTT
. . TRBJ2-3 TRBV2 CASRGTGVGDTQYF TGTGCCAGCAGGGGTACGGGGGTTGGGGATACGCAGTATTTT
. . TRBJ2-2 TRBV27 CASMKLADTGELFF TGTGCCAGCATGAAACTAGCTGACACCGGGGAGCTGTTTTTT
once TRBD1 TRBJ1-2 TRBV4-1 CASSQVPGQGDRVANYGYTF TGCGCCAGCAGCCAAGTACCGGGACAGGGGGATCGGGTAGCTAACTATGGCTACACCTTC
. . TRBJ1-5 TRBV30 CAWSARRGDAPQHF TGTGCCTGGAGTGCCCGGCGGGGTGATGCGCCCCAGCATTTT
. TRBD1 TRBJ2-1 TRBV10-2 CASMLTGGYEQFF TGCGCCAGCATGTTGACAGGGGGCTATGAGCAGTTCTTC
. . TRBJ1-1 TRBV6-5 CASSYRTANTEAFF TGTGCCAGCAGTTACAGGACAGCGAACACTGAAGCTTTCTTT
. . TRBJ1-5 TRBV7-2 CASSYMGGLRPQHF TGTGCCAGCAGCTATATGGGGGGATTGCGGCCCCAGCATTTT
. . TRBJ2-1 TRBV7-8 CASSLGRQGQFF TGTGCCAGCAGCTTAGGGAGGCAAGGGCAGTTCTTC
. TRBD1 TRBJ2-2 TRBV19 CASLLLWTGGLPGELFF TGTGCCAGCCTTCTATTATGGACAGGGGGGTTGCCCGGGGAGCTGTTTTTT
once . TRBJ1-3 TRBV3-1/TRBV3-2 CASSRQRISGNTIYF TGTGCCAGCAGCAGACAGAGAATCTCTGGAAACACCATATATTTT
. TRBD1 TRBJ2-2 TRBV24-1 CATSDTTGEGSGELFF TGTGCCACCAGTGATACGACAGGGGAAGGTTCCGGGGAGCTGTTTTTT
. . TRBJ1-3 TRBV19 CASSIVAGSGNTIYF TGTGCCAGTAGTATAGTGGCAGGATCTGGAAACACCATATATTTT
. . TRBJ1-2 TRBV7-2 CASSRLSIYGYTF TGTGCCAGCAGCCGACTTTCCATCTATGGCTACACCTTC
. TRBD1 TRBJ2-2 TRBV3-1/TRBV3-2 CASSQKTGANTGELFF TGTGCCAGCAGCCAGAAGACAGGGGCGAACACCGGGGAGCTGTTTTTT
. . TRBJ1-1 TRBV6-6 CASSYSIQGEAFF TGTGCCAGCAGTTACTCGATTCAGGGTGAAGCTTTCTTT
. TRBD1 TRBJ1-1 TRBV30 CAWSLGQGVTEAFF TGTGCCTGGAGTTTGGGACAGGGGGTCACTGAAGCTTTCTTT
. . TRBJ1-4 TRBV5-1 CASSLAEVGATNEKLFF TGCGCCAGCAGCTTGGCCGAAGTTGGAGCAACTAATGAAAAACTGTTTTTT
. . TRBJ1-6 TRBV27 CASSSRTGPNSPLHF TGTGCCAGCAGTTCCCGTACAGGACCTAATTCACCCCTCCACTTT
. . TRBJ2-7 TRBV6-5 CASNAGTYEQYF TGTGCCTCCAATGCGGGGACCTACGAGCAGTACTTC
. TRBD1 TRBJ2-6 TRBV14 CASSPGQTISGANVLTF TGTGCCAGCAGCCCGGGACAGACGATATCTGGGGCCAACGTCCTGACTTTC
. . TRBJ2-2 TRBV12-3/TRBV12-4 CASSLGRSGELFF TGTGCCAGCAGTTTGGGGCGTTCCGGGGAGCTGTTTTTT
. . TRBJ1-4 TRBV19 CASSRRSYSATNEKLFF TGTGCCAGTAGTAGGAGGTCTTATTCGGCAACTAATGAAAAACTGTTTTTT
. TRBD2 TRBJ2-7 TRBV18 CASSPGTSGVYEQYF TGTGCCAGCTCACCGGGGACTAGCGGGGTCTACGAGCAGTACTTC
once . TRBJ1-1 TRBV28 CASRNWANTEAFF TGTGCCAGCAGGAACTGGGCGAACACTGAAGCTTTCTTT
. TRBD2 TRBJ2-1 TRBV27 CASRTSGGYNEQFF TGTGCCAGCCGGACTAGCGGGGGATACAATGAGCAGTTCTTC
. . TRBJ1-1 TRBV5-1 CASSLWIRGGDTEAFF TGCGCCAGCAGCTTGTGGATCCGGGGAGGGGACACTGAAGCTTTCTTT
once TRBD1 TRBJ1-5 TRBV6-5 CASSYSGTGGNQPQHF TGTGCCAGCAGTTACTCAGGGACAGGGGGCAATCAGCCCCAGCATTTT
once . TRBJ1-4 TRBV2 CASSEAHRTNEKLFF TGTGCCAGCAGTGAAGCGCACAGAACTAATGAAAAACTGTTTTTT
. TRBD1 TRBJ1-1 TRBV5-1 CASSLGTGTGVTEAFF TGCGCCAGCAGCTTGGGGACCGGGACAGGGGTCACTGAAGCTTTCTTT
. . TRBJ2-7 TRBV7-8 CASSLGNSYEQYF TGTGCCAGCAGCTTAGGTAATTCCTACGAGCAGTACTTC
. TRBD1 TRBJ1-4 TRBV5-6 CASSLLAVDTGAEKLFF TGTGCCAGCAGCTTGTTAGCGGTCGATACAGGGGCCGAAAAACTGTTTTTT
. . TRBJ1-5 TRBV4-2 CASSQDIDSFNQPQHF TGTGCCAGCAGCCAAGACATTGACAGCTTCAATCAGCCCCAGCATTTT
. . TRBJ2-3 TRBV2 CASKENTDTQYF TGTGCCAGCAAGGAGAACACAGATACGCAGTATTTT
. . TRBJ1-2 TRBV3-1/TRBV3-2 CASSHHRDTVNPGRGYTF TGTGCCAGCAGCCATCACCGGGACACCGTCAATCCTGGGAGAGGCTACACCTTC